This is a list of T cell receptor beta chains from one sample in a study of T cells expressing NK-cell markers. TCRdb reanalyzed the 5' RACE reads and collapses them to one entry per CDR3 protein, without DNA. The table for this sample gives approximately 420,000 distinct CDR3 sequences. Material for sequencing was blood T cells: a sorted CD56 or NKG2C T cell subset, CD4+ or CD8+ T cells, or bulk PBMC T cells (not recorded which). The source of these receptors is a woman in her 50s in good health. Each CDR3 is given with its conserved first and last residue. Each record gives: V gene, J gene, CDR3 length, CDR3 protein.

V gene: TRBV20-1
J gene: TRBJ1-1
CDR3 length: 14
CDR3 protein: CSAESWGQDTEAFF

V gene: TRBV6-1
J gene: TRBJ1-4
CDR3 length: 14
CDR3 protein: CASRGIQGSEKLFF

V gene: TRBV20-1
J gene: TRBJ2-3
CDR3 length: 12
CDR3 protein: CSASPRPDTQYF

V gene: TRBV4-1
J gene: TRBJ1-1
CDR3 length: 16
CDR3 protein: CASSQERNLMNTEAFF

V gene: TRBV12-5
J gene: TRBJ1-5
CDR3 length: 11
CDR3 protein: CASGPNQPQHF

V gene: TRBV12-3/TRBV12-4
J gene: TRBJ1-1
CDR3 length: 13
CDR3 protein: CASSLRWDGEAFF

V gene: TRBV28
J gene: TRBJ2-1
CDR3 length: 13
CDR3 protein: CASGERDYNEQFF

V gene: TRBV11-2
J gene: TRBJ2-1
CDR3 length: 19
CDR3 protein: CASSSLITSPGRENNEQFF

V gene: TRBV5-6
J gene: TRBJ2-3
CDR3 length: 12
CDR3 protein: CASSYALRAQYF

V gene: TRBV4-1
J gene: TRBJ2-1
CDR3 length: 12
CDR3 protein: CASSQALDEQFF

V gene: TRBV6-5
J gene: TRBJ1-5
CDR3 length: 14
CDR3 protein: CASSSQGSHQPQHF

V gene: TRBV14
J gene: TRBJ2-2
CDR3 length: 14
CDR3 protein: CASSQDLGTGELFF

V gene: TRBV5-1
J gene: TRBJ2-7
CDR3 length: 12
CDR3 protein: CASPDPPCEQYF

V gene: TRBV18
J gene: TRBJ2-2
CDR3 length: 14
CDR3 protein: CASSPTRIMGELFF

V gene: TRBV5-1
J gene: TRBJ2-5
CDR3 length: 12
CDR3 protein: CASSLRIETQYF

V gene: TRBV20-1
J gene: TRBJ1-6
CDR3 length: 16
CDR3 protein: CSARDVRPGTNSPLHF

V gene: TRBV20-1
J gene: TRBJ2-7
CDR3 length: 14
CDR3 protein: CSASPSAQPYEQYF

V gene: TRBV2
J gene: TRBJ2-1
CDR3 length: 15
CDR3 protein: CASSAWEGGGGEQFF

V gene: TRBV10-3
J gene: TRBJ2-5
CDR3 length: 15
CDR3 protein: CAIRPTRDRVETQYF

V gene: TRBV7-8
J gene: TRBJ2-7
CDR3 length: 16
CDR3 protein: CASSLVLEASSYEQYF

V gene: TRBV19
J gene: TRBJ2-7
CDR3 length: 13
CDR3 protein: CASTVGLGNEQYF

V gene: TRBV5-1
J gene: TRBJ2-1
CDR3 length: 14
CDR3 protein: CATSSEGQYNEQFF

V gene: TRBV20-1
J gene: TRBJ2-2
CDR3 length: 16
CDR3 protein: CSARSQGARGTGELFF

V gene: TRBV14
J gene: TRBJ2-7
CDR3 length: 14
CDR3 protein: CASSQRPGRYEQYF

V gene: TRBV20-1
J gene: TRBJ2-1
CDR3 length: 14
CDR3 protein: CSASREALYNEQFF

V gene: TRBV3-1
J gene: TRBJ2-5
CDR3 length: 14
CDR3 protein: CASSQKVVQETQYF

V gene: TRBV6-6
J gene: TRBJ2-2
CDR3 length: 13
CDR3 protein: CASKDGYTGELFF

V gene: TRBV19
J gene: TRBJ2-5
CDR3 length: 14
CDR3 protein: CASSATPQQETQYF

V gene: TRBV12-3/TRBV12-4
J gene: TRBJ2-1
CDR3 length: 14
CDR3 protein: CASRLAAKDNEQFF

V gene: TRBV6-2/TRBV6-3
J gene: TRBJ2-7
CDR3 length: 15
CDR3 protein: CASSYPTSGSYEQYF

V gene: TRBV6-5
J gene: TRBJ2-1
CDR3 length: 15
CDR3 protein: CASSTSDISYNEQFF

V gene: TRBV29-1
J gene: TRBJ2-6
CDR3 length: 17
CDR3 protein: CSVEERATNSGANVLTF

V gene: TRBV5-1
J gene: TRBJ1-4
CDR3 length: 14
CDR3 protein: CASGPGNENEKLFF

V gene: TRBV20-1
J gene: TRBJ2-2
CDR3 length: 12
CDR3 protein: CGGVSNTGELFF

V gene: TRBV7-9
J gene: TRBJ2-2
CDR3 length: 18
CDR3 protein: CASDSTSGSTANTGELFF

V gene: TRBV6-5
J gene: TRBJ2-1
CDR3 length: 16
CDR3 protein: CASSPDRLAGGREQFF

V gene: TRBV6-5
J gene: TRBJ2-7
CDR3 length: 16
CDR3 protein: CASSYSRGQGFYEQYF

V gene: TRBV12-3/TRBV12-4
J gene: TRBJ2-1
CDR3 length: 14
CDR3 protein: CASSLTGRDNEQFF

V gene: TRBV12-3/TRBV12-4
J gene: TRBJ2-2
CDR3 length: 17
CDR3 protein: CASSSSGTGTNTGELFF

V gene: TRBV4-1
J gene: TRBJ2-7
CDR3 length: 16
CDR3 protein: CASSQELQGRPYEQYF

V gene: TRBV10-3
J gene: TRBJ2-1
CDR3 length: 14
CDR3 protein: CAIRGLAGGDEQFF

V gene: TRBV7-2
J gene: TRBJ2-5
CDR3 length: 14
CDR3 protein: CASRGLASSETQYF

V gene: TRBV29-1
J gene: TRBJ2-7
CDR3 length: 11
CDR3 protein: CSVEGTYEQYF

V gene: TRBV20-1
J gene: TRBJ2-5
CDR3 length: 17
CDR3 protein: CSASSPGLAGVGETQYF

V gene: TRBV5-1
J gene: TRBJ2-6
CDR3 length: 15
CDR3 protein: CASSAGYSGANVLTF

V gene: TRBV12-3/TRBV12-4
J gene: TRBJ1-5
CDR3 length: 14
CDR3 protein: CASSPSRGYQPQHF

V gene: TRBV5-6
J gene: TRBJ2-2
CDR3 length: 17
CDR3 protein: CASSPVYGQGSGGELFF

V gene: TRBV7-9
J gene: TRBJ2-6
CDR3 length: 15
CDR3 protein: CASGTGGYGANVLTF

V gene: TRBV5-1
J gene: TRBJ2-1
CDR3 length: 16
CDR3 protein: CASSFSSGVLGNEQFF

V gene: TRBV27
J gene: TRBJ2-3
CDR3 length: 14
CDR3 protein: CASSLIAWADTQYF

V gene: TRBV6-2/TRBV6-3
J gene: TRBJ1-6
CDR3 length: 14
CDR3 protein: CASNLRQENSPLHF